Listed below are T cell receptor beta chains from one sample, sequenced in a study of regulatory T cells in long-lasting Graves disease. TCRdb processed the multiplex PCR reads anew with MiXCR; each CDR3 protein has one entry. The sample lists more than 650,000 distinct CDR3 sequences, 25% to 35% occurring once. The specimen comprised peripheral blood mononuclear cells (PBMCs), sampled when the disease was refractory, from a patient treated with antithyroid drugs. The receptor source for this set is a female donor with Graves disease. The CDR3 runs from the conserved cysteine through the conserved F or W. D genes are given only for firm matches. Clone size is given for some rows only: seen once, a few or many times, or a class if the clone is expanded.

J,size,D,V,DNA,CDR3
TRBJ2-7,NA,NA,TRBV5-1,TGCGCCAGCAGCACAGGAGGGCAGGGAGGCTACGAGCAGTACTTC,CASSTGGQGGYEQYF
TRBJ1-1,NA,TRBD1,TRBV28,TGTGCCAGCAGTCCGGACAGGCCCAAAGCCCTCTTT,CASSPDRPKALF
TRBJ1-6,many,TRBD1,TRBV11-2,TGTGCCAGCTCACGGACAGGAAAAAATTCACCCCTCCACTTT,CASSRTGKNSPLHF
TRBJ1-2,NA,TRBD1,TRBV11-2,TGTGCCAGCAGCTTCGCCGCAGGGGGTCTCAAGAGCTACACCTTC,CASSFAAGGLKSYTF
TRBJ2-5,few,NA,TRBV7-2,TGTGCCAGCAGCTTAGCTCCGGGCCCCGGGGAGACCCAGTACTTC,CASSLAPGPGETQYF
TRBJ1-1,NA,NA,TRBV6-1,TGTGCCAGCACCAAGTCGTCGGGGTTGAGGACTGAAGCTTTCTTT,CASTKSSGLRTEAFF
TRBJ2-5,many,TRBD2,TRBV28,TGTGCCAGCAGTCTTCATCAAGGGCGGGGGAAAGAGACCCAGTACTTC,CASSLHQGRGKETQYF
TRBJ2-7,few,TRBD2,TRBV7-3,TGTGCCAGCAGCCTGACTAGCGGCCCCTCGTCCTACGAGCAGTACTTC,CASSLTSGPSSYEQYF
TRBJ2-2,few,TRBD2,TRBV20-1,TGCAGTGCTAGCGGCGGGGGGGCGGGCACCGGGGAGCTGTTTTTT,CSASGGGAGTGELFF
TRBJ1-3,NA,NA,TRBV29-1,TGCAGCGTTGAGGGACCGGGAACTGGAAACACCATATATTTT,CSVEGPGTGNTIYF
TRBJ1-2,many,NA,TRBV5-5,TGTGCCAGCAGCTTGTATGGTGGCTACACCTTC,CASSLYGGYTF
TRBJ1-1,few,TRBD1,TRBV20-1,TGCAGTGCTCAACAAACCACGACAGGGAGGCCAGAGCTTTCTTTT,CSAQQTTTGRPELSF
TRBJ2-7,few,TRBD1,TRBV27,TGTGCCAGCAGTGACAGGGTCAGCGAGCAGTACTTC,CASSDRVSEQYF
TRBJ2-7,few,NA,TRBV7-9,TGTGCCAGCAGCTCGGGACGCTGGACGGGAGAGCAGTACTTC,CASSSGRWTGEQYF
TRBJ1-2,NA,TRBD1,TRBV10-2,TGCGCCAGCAGTCCGGACAGGGACCATGGCTACACCTTC,CASSPDRDHGYTF
TRBJ2-2,NA,TRBD2,TRBV11-3,TGTGCCAGCAGCTTCATCTTTAGCGGGAGAAGTGGGACCGGGGAGCTGTTTTTT,CASSFIFSGRSGTGELFF
TRBJ1-5,few,TRBD1,TRBV20-1,TGCAGTGCCATTTATTCAGGGGGGCGGGGGCCCCAGCATTTT,CSAIYSGGRGPQHF
TRBJ1-1,NA,NA,TRBV19,TGTGCCAGTAGTCCGGACCGGGACCACCGCATCCGCCTTGAAGCTTTCTTT,CASSPDRDHRIRLEAFF
TRBJ2-7,NA,NA,TRBV10-1,TGCGCCGCCGCTGCGGATCCGTCCGCCGAGCAGTACTTC,CAAAADPSAEQYF
TRBJ1-1,few,NA,TRBV30,TGTGCCTGGAGTCCGGGGAACGCTGAAGCTTTCTTT,CAWSPGNAEAFF
TRBJ2-7,many,TRBD2,TRBV2,TGTGCCAGCAGTGAAAGTTTCGAAGGAGCGGGGCCACCGGGAGGGCACTTC,CASSESFEGAGPPGGHF
TRBJ2-5,NA,TRBD2,TRBV18,TGTGCCAGCTCACCCTTAATCCCTAGCGGAGATCAAGAGACCCAGTACTTC,CASSPLIPSGDQETQYF
TRBJ1-2,few,NA,TRBV7-2,TGTGCCAGCAGTGCTGGAGTACTCAACTATGGCTACACCTTC,CASSAGVLNYGYTF
TRBJ2-5,NA,NA,TRBV2,TGTACCAGCACTTTCCGGGAGACCCAGTACTTC,CTSTFRETQYF
TRBJ1-5,few,NA,TRBV19,TGTGCCAGTAGTATCAGCGGATCTTCACAGCCCCAGCATTTT,CASSISGSSQPQHF
TRBJ2-5,NA,NA,TRBV19,TGTGCCAGTAGTATACTGGCAGGGGTGGAGACCCAGTACTTC,CASSILAGVETQYF
TRBJ2-2,NA,TRBD1,TRBV29-1,TGCAGCGCCCCGGGACAGTTCACCGGGGAGCTGTTTTTT,CSAPGQFTGELFF
TRBJ2-7,NA,NA,TRBV7-9,TGTGCCAGCAGCTCTGGGGGACTGTCCTCCTACGAGCAGTACTTC,CASSSGGLSSYEQYF
TRBJ1-1,few,NA,TRBV7-2,TGTGCCAGCAGCTTAGATATCGGGGCCGGGAGGACTGAAGCTTTCTTT,CASSLDIGAGRTEAFF
TRBJ2-4,NA,TRBD2,TRBV12-3/TRBV12-4,TGTGCCAGCAGTTTAGGGACTAGCGGAGTTCTAGCCAAAAACATTCAGTACTTC,CASSLGTSGVLAKNIQYF
TRBJ1-6,NA,TRBD1,TRBV3-1,TGTGCCAGCAGCCGCGGACAGGGGAGAAATTCACCCCTCCACTTT,CASSRGQGRNSPLHF
TRBJ1-1,NA,NA,TRBV20-1,TGCAGTGCTCCATGGGAGCCGTGGGACACTGAAGCTTTCTTT,CSAPWEPWDTEAFF
TRBJ2-7,few,NA,TRBV29-1,TGCAGCGTTGAGCAAGATGGACGGAGTACGTACGAGCAGTACTTC,CSVEQDGRSTYEQYF